These 9 T cell receptor beta chains came from one sample sequenced in a study of regulatory T cells in long-lasting Graves disease. TCR beta libraries were built with iRepertoire HTBI primers and Arm-PCR of CDR3 regions. One entry per CDR3 protein, called by TCRdb with MiXCR from the multiplex PCR reads. The data contain roughly 400,000 distinct CDR3 sequences, over 20% of them singletons. Time point meaning: persistent/refractory GD, antithyroid drugs over 5 years with positive TRAb. PBMC RNA was the source of the TCR library. The sample here was peripheral blood mononuclear cells (PBMCs), taken when the disease was refractory, from a patient treated with antithyroid drugs. These receptors were taken from a female donor with Graves disease.

This clonotype was detected a few times. The chain carries TRBV7-2 and TRBJ1-5; possible D gene TRBD1, 5 bases. CDR1 and CDR2 from the germline V gene are SGHTA and FQGNSA. This CDR3 region has 16 residues. V was trimmed by 0 bases and J by 2 bases, leaving 11 bases between them. For the CDR3, the DNA is TGTGCCAGCAGCTTAGCGTTACAGGATGGCAATCAGCCCCAGCATTTT. Translation: CASSLALQDGNQPQHF.

This clonotype was recorded many times. V and J are TRBV28 and TRBJ1-2; D unclear. The CDR3 consists of 12 residues. Looked up from germline, CDR1 is MDHEN and CDR2 is SYDVKM. Trimming took off 6 bases at V and 8 bases at J, with 13 bases between the two ends. In DNA, the CDR3 is TGTGCCAGCAGGTTCACGGCCTCAGGCTACACCTTC. This codes for CASRFTASGYTF.

This clonotype was observed many times. The rearrangement uses TRBV5-1 and TRBJ1-4, with D possibly TRBD1 on 6 matching bases. Germline V gene data show CDR1 as SGHRS and CDR2 as YFSETQ. The CDR3 length is 14 residues. The ends were cut back, 2 bases at V and 5 bases at J, with 10 bases in the middle. In nucleotides, the CDR3 is TGCGCCAGCAGCTTCGGACAGCCGAATGAAAAACTGTTTTTT. Translated: CASSFGQPNEKLFF.

This clonotype was detected only a few times. The chain recombines TRBV28 with TRBJ2-2, with D possibly TRBD2 on 5 matching bases. Germline assignment: CDR1 MDHEN and CDR2 SYDVKM. CDR3 length: 16 residues. V lost 1 base, J lost 7 bases, and 16 bases lay in between. CDR3 region: CASSLFPAEEFGELFF. CDR3 DNA: TGTGCCAGCAGTTTATTTCCGGCGGAGGAATTCGGGGAGCTGTTTTTT.

V gene TRBV9 combines with J gene TRBJ2-7; 10 bases line up with TRBD1. Germline trimming cut 4 bases from V and 5 bases from J; bases unmatched to any gene: 9. This CDR3 has 15 amino acids. Germline CDR1 reads SGDLS; CDR2 reads YYNGEE. CDR3 in amino acids: CASSPGTGVVDEQYF. The DNA for the CDR3 is TGTGCCAGCAGCCCCGGGACAGGGGTAGTCGACGAGCAGTACTTC.

This clonotype has at least ten counts. The J gene is TRBJ1-5, the V gene TRBV6-5, with no clear D. The CDR3 has 14 amino acids. From germline, CDR1 is MNHEY and CDR2 SVGAGI. Trimming pared 2 bases from V and 9 bases from J, leaving 14 bases between. The CDR3 spells CASSYGAAWGPQHF. CDR3 in DNA: TGTGCCAGCAGTTACGGTGCGGCCTGGGGGCCCCAGCATTTT.

Ten or more counts support this clonotype. V is TRBV28 and J is TRBJ1-1; 7 bases match TRBD1. Germline V CDR1 and CDR2: MDHEN, SYDVKM. V trimming: 6 bases; J trimming: 2 bases; junction bases outside the gene matches: 9. The CDR3 contains 15 residues. As DNA, the CDR3 is TGTGCCAGCAGCGCGGGGGACAGAGTAAACACTGAAGCTTTCTTT. Translation gives CASSAGDRVNTEAFF.

This clonotype was picked up many times. The J gene is TRBJ1-1, the V gene TRBV5-5; no definite D call. Per germline, CDR1 SGHKS and CDR2 YYEKEE (reference sequence). This CDR3 contains 14 residues. V shed 1 base and J shed 3 bases, with 10 bases lying between them. The CDR3 loop reads CASSLRVDYTEAFF. In DNA, the CDR3 is TGTGCCAGCAGCTTGCGGGTGGACTACACTGAAGCTTTCTTT.

This clonotype was seen ten or more times. The junction departs from germline at one end; a sequencing error may be responsible. The J gene is TRBJ1-1, the V gene TRBV19; D is unclear. Germline V gene lookup returns CDR1 LNHDA and CDR2 SQIVND (reference sequence). The CDR3 consists of 13 residues. CDR3 in DNA: TGTGCCAGCAGTATTTCGGGGAACACTGAAGCTTTCTTT. Encoded protein: CASSISGNTEAFF.